The rows below give T cell receptor beta chains drawn from one sample of a study of Ad26.COV2.S vaccination and SARS-CoV-2 variants. Clones were read by immunoSEQ multiplex PCR, and TCRdb kept only the in-frame ones, dropping some. The sample yields 43,000 or so clones, 65% to 90% seen once. This specimen consisted of peripheral blood, obtained after recovery from COVID-19. The source of these receptors is a human donor who had recovered from COVID-19. The CDR3 runs from the conserved cysteine through the conserved F or W. A D gene is named only where the DNA matches it firmly. Clone size is stated in some rows and not others, as once, few, many or a class when expanded.

>TRBV10-3|NA|TRBJ1-6|NA|15
CAISENPGLNSPLHF
TGTGCCATCAGTGAGAACCCGGGGTTGAATTCACCCCTCCACTTT
>TRBV6-4|NA|TRBJ1-1|NA|13
CASRQSPNTEAFF
TGTGCCAGCAGACAAAGCCCAAACACTGAAGCTTTCTTT
>TRBV11-2|NA|TRBJ2-1|NA|13
CAIPEGGNNEQFF
TGTGCCATCCCAGAGGGGGGTAACAATGAGCAGTTCTTC
>TRBV5-1|NA|TRBJ1-2|NA|16
CARIAPPRREVYGYTF
TGCGCCAGGATAGCTCCCCCCCGACGGGAGGTCTATGGCTACACCTTC
>TRBV5-1|NA|TRBJ1-1|NA|14
CASYGPGTNTEAFF
TGCGCCAGCTACGGACCAGGGACGAACACTGAAGCTTTCTTT
>TRBV6-5|NA|TRBJ2-1|NA|14
CASAPWGVYNEQFF
TGTGCCAGCGCGCCGTGGGGGGTTTACAATGAGCAGTTCTTC
>TRBV11-2|NA|TRBJ1-1|TRBD1|13
CASSPGTDTEAFF
TGTGCCAGCAGCCCGGGGACAGACACTGAAGCTTTCTTT
>TRBV12-5|few|TRBJ2-3|TRBD2|16
CASGSHLAGGRDTQYF
TGTGCTAGTGGTTCCCATCTAGCGGGGGGCCGGGATACGCAGTATTTT
>TRBV3-1/TRBV3-2|NA|TRBJ1-2|TRBD1|16
CASSSLSGGLGFGYTF
TGTGCCAGCAGCTCATTGTCAGGGGGGTTGGGATTCGGCTACACCTTC
>TRBV24-1|NA|TRBJ2-3|TRBD1|18
CATSSRVGTGMGTDTQYF
TGTGCCACCTCTTCGAGGGTTGGGACAGGGATGGGCACAGATACGCAGTATTTT
>TRBV18|NA|TRBJ1-2|NA|11
CASSPGGGYTF
TGTGCCAGCTCACCAGGGGGAGGCTACACCTTC
>TRBV7-3|NA|TRBJ2-1|TRBD1|13
CASGRDRDNEQFF
TGTGCCAGCGGCCGGGACAGAGACAATGAGCAGTTCTTC
>TRBV29-1|NA|TRBJ1-1|NA|15
CSAGGPVGGNTEAFF
TGCAGCGCTGGAGGGCCGGTGGGGGGGAACACTGAAGCTTTCTTT